Below are 32 T cell receptor beta chains sequenced from a single sample in a study of CD8 T cells in ankylosing spondylitis. TCRdb used MiXCR to reprocess the 5' RACE reads, holding one entry per CDR3 protein. Among about 160,000 distinct CDR3 sequences listed, about 18% were seen once. The sequenced sample consisted of blood, either unsorted or a sorted T cell fraction (not recorded which). These TCRs come from a male donor with ankylosing spondylitis or in good health (not recorded which).

This clonotype has only a few counts. J is TRBJ2-7 and V is TRBV9; D is uncertain. Germline V gene sequence: CDR1 SGDLS, CDR2 YYNGEE. The CDR3 loop spans 14 amino acids. V gave up 4 bases and J gave up 0 bases, with 11 bases separating them. The CDR3 loop is CASSQQISSYEQYF. In DNA form, the CDR3 reads TGTGCCAGCAGCCAACAAATAAGCTCCTACGAGCAGTACTTC.

This rearrangement joins TRBV19 to TRBJ2-2, with D possibly being TRBD1 (5 bases). Germline lookup yields CDR1 LNHDA and CDR2 SQIVND (reference sequence). This CDR3 spans 15 amino acids. V shed 8 bases and J shed 7 bases, with 20 bases lying between them. CDR3 DNA sequence: TGTGCCAGTGGAGAAGGGGCTGCCGGCGGCGGGGAGCTGTTTTTT. This gives the protein CASGEGAAGGGELFF.

J is TRBJ2-1 and V is TRBV12-5; TRBD2 is a possible D gene (5 bases). In germline, CDR1 is LGHNT, CDR2 FRNRAP. V was shortened by 7 bases and J by 8 bases, with 12 bases between the two germline ends. The CDR3 runs 12 residues. CDR3 nucleotide sequence: TGTGCTAGTGCCTCCCCCGGGGATGAGCAGTTCTTC. This gives the protein CASASPGDEQFF. The variable domain in full, with the rest retrieved from reference TRBV12-5 and TRBJ2-1, is DARVTQTPRHKVTEMGQEVTMRCQPILGHNTVFWYRQTMMQGLELLAYFRNRAPLDDSGMPKDRFSAEMPDATLATLKIQPSEPRDSAVYFCASASPGDEQFFGPGTRLTVL.

V is TRBV18 and J is TRBJ2-1; 8 bases agree with TRBD2. The CDR3 runs 13 residues. CDR1 KGHSH and CDR2 LQKENI come from the germline V gene. V lost 5 bases and J lost 6; bases outside the gene matches: 3. This CDR3 reads CASSARGANEQFF. CDR3 coding DNA: TGTGCCAGCTCAGCGCGGGGGGCCAATGAGCAGTTCTTC.

This clonotype was counted ten times or more. This chain links TRBV5-1 with TRBJ1-5, with D perhaps matching TRBD1 (6 bases). The CDR3 totals 15 residues. Germline V gives CDR1 SGHRS, CDR2 YFSETQ. Trimming stripped 0 bases from V and 1 base from J, with 8 bases between. This CDR3 is CASSLAGASNQPQHF. CDR3 in DNA: TGCGCCAGCAGCTTGGCAGGGGCAAGCAATCAGCCCCAGCATTTT.

Many counts were recorded for this clonotype. This chain links TRBV5-1 with TRBJ1-2; D remains ambiguous. V was clipped by 1 base and J by 3 bases, with 10 bases between them. Germline-derived CDR1 and CDR2 are SGHRS and YFSETQ. This CDR3 spans 14 amino acids. The CDR3 nucleotides are TGCGCCAGCAGCTTGACGGACGGAGACTATGGCTACACCTTC. Its translation is CASSLTDGDYGYTF. Together with reference TRBV5-1 and TRBJ1-2, the CDR3 gives the full variable domain: KAGVTQTPRYLIKTRGQQVTLSCSPISGHRSVSWYQQTPGQGLQFLFEYFSETQRNKGNFPGRFSGRQFSNSRSEMNVSTLELGDSALYLCASSLTDGDYGYTFGSGTRLTVV.

This clonotype occurred many times. V and J are TRBV20-1 and TRBJ2-1; 11 nucleotides agree with TRBD2. The V gene's germline CDR1 is DFQATT and CDR2 SNEGSKA (reference sequence). This CDR3 region has 18 residues. The J segment lost 2 bases and the V segment lost 0 bases, leaving 9 bases of the junction unmatched. CDR3 loop: CSARDRSSGRGTYNEQFF. CDR3 DNA: TGCAGTGCTAGAGATAGGAGTAGCGGGAGGGGAACCTACAATGAGCAGTTCTTC.

This clonotype appeared many times. The V call is TRBV28, the J call TRBJ1-5; tentative D call: TRBD1 (6 bases). V was pared by 3 bases and J by 3 bases, with 9 bases between. There are 14 residues in the CDR3. Looked up from germline, CDR1 is MDHEN and CDR2 is SYDVKM. The CDR3 region has the DNA TGTGCCAGCAGTTTCCAGGGGTACAATCAGCCCCAGCATTTT. Its protein is CASSFQGYNQPQHF.

This clonotype has a count of ten or more. The chain recombines TRBV29-1 with TRBJ1-5; weak D call: TRBD1 (5 bases). The germline V gene has CDR1 SQVTM and CDR2 ANQGSEA. Trimming left V 4 bases short and J 0 bases short, with 10 bases between. There are 14 residues in the CDR3. Written as DNA, the CDR3 is TGCAGCGTTGTAAGGGGATTTAGCAATCAGCCCCAGCATTTT. It codes for CSVVRGFSNQPQHF.

This clonotype was found many times. The CDR3 spells CSAREEFRLGGEDTQYF. The DNA for the CDR3 is TGCAGTGCTAGAGAGGAGTTTCGACTAGGGGGAGAAGATACGCAGTATTTT. The V gene is TRBV20-1, the J gene TRBJ2-3, with D perhaps being TRBD1 or TRBD2 (6 bases each). The V gene lost 0 bases and the J gene lost 5 bases, with 21 bases spanning the gap. The CDR3 totals 17 residues. Germline assignment: CDR1 DFQATT and CDR2 SNEGSKA (reference sequence).

This rearrangement joins TRBV10-2 to TRBJ1-2; no firm D call. The V and J ends lost 3 bases and 4 bases respectively, with 9 bases between them. The CDR3 has 13 residues. CDR1 WSHSY and CDR2 SAAADI come from the germline V gene. The CDR3 sequence: CASSDFSTYGYTF. The CDR3 DNA reads as TGCGCCAGCAGTGACTTCTCGACCTATGGCTACACCTTC.

This clonotype was counted at least ten times. V usage is TRBV28 and J usage is TRBJ2-7; 11 positions match TRBD2. CDR3 size: 16 residues. Trimming took 0 bases from V and 2 from J; bases not matched to a gene: 3. Germline CDR1 and CDR2: MDHEN and SYDVKM. The CDR3 nucleotides read TGTGCCAGCAGTTTATGGACTAGCGGGAATACCTACGAGCAGTACTTC. It encodes CASSLWTSGNTYEQYF.

This clonotype was seen a few times. The chain combines TRBV6-5 with TRBJ1-3; D gene unclear. The CDR3 is made up of 15 amino acids. V was cut by 3 bases and J by 3 bases, with 12 bases left in between. Germline V gene data show CDR1 as MNHEY and CDR2 as SVGAGI. The CDR3 is CASSYLGSLGNTIYF. The CDR3 DNA is TGTGCCAGCAGTTATCTGGGGTCGCTTGGAAACACCATATATTTT.

CDR3 sequence reads: CASSLAQTPGYTF. CDR3 nucleotides: TGTGCCAGCAGCTTAGCCCAGACCCCGGGCTACACCTTC. The chain recombines TRBV11-2 with TRBJ1-2; D gene ambiguous. V was cut by 1 base and J by 8 bases, with 11 bases left in between. The CDR3 spans 13 residues. Germline lookup yields CDR1 SGHAT and CDR2 FQNNGV.

The J gene is TRBJ1-1, the V gene TRBV3-1; D not resolved. There are 13 residues in the CDR3. V was pared by 3 bases and J by 5 bases, with 10 bases between. Germline V CDR1 and CDR2: LGHDT, YNNKEL (reference sequence). The CDR3 sequence is CASSHLGRTEAFF. The CDR3 nucleotides are TGTGCCAGCAGCCACTTAGGGAGGACTGAAGCTTTCTTT.

In its sample, this clonotype was seen many times. The chain joins TRBV5-1 to TRBJ2-3; perhaps TRBD1 as D (6 bases). Germline CDR1 is SGHRS and CDR2 is YFSETQ. Trimming removed 4 bases from V and 3 bases from J, with 15 bases in between. CDR3 length equals 15 residues. DNA of the CDR3: TGCGCCAGCAGCGAACAACAGGGCGGGACAGATACGCAGTATTTT. Amino acid sequence: CASSEQQGGTDTQYF.

This clonotype showed up many times. This chain links TRBV5-1 with TRBJ2-3, with 13 bases matching TRBD2. CDR3 size: 17 residues. CDR1 and CDR2 from the germline V gene are SGHRS and YFSETQ. The V gene end was trimmed by 5 bases and the J gene end by 3 bases; junction bases not matched to a gene: 9. The CDR3 DNA sequence: TGCGCCAGCAGACGGCCGGGACTAGCGGGAAATACAGATACGCAGTATTTT. Amino acid sequence: CASRRPGLAGNTDTQYF.

Ten or more counts support this clonotype. V gene TRBV3-1 combines with J gene TRBJ2-2, with D hard to call. Germline V lookup: CDR1 LGHDT, CDR2 YNNKEL (reference sequence). CDR3 length: 13 amino acids. V was clipped by 1 base and J by 9 bases, with 9 bases between them. The CDR3 is CASSQGGSRELFF. The CDR3 DNA follows: TGTGCCAGCAGCCAAGGTGGTTCCCGGGAGCTGTTTTTT.

The sample holds many counts of this clonotype. The chain joins TRBV12-3 or TRBV12-4 to TRBJ1-5, with 10 bases lining up with TRBD1. Trimming cost V 6 bases and J 7 bases; bases outside gene matches: 3. The CDR3 has 13 amino acids. The chain's CDR3 is CASSRDRGQPQHF. CDR3 sequence (DNA): TGTGCCAGCAGCCGGGACAGGGGCCAGCCCCAGCATTTT.

This clonotype occurred many times. The chain is built from TRBV24-1 and TRBJ2-1, with TRBD1 as a possible D gene (6 bases). Germline loops: CDR1 KGHDR, CDR2 SFDVKD. V was trimmed by 4 bases and J by 6 bases, leaving 18 bases between them. The CDR3 covers 16 residues. In DNA, the CDR3 is TGTGCCACCAGTGACTCGACAGGCTCCATATTCAATGAGCAGTTCTTC. Residues: CATSDSTGSIFNEQFF.

Worth noting for this clonotype: At one end, the junction sequence differs from germline, possibly due to a read error. The gene calls are TRBV5-6 and TRBJ2-5; tentative D call: TRBD1 (5 bases). The CDR3 covers 14 residues. Germline V gene lookup returns CDR1 SGHDT and CDR2 YYEEEE. CDR3 in DNA: TGTGTCAGCAGCTTGATCTCATCAGGGGAGACCCAGTACTTC. It is translated as CVSSLISSGETQYF.

This clonotype was seen more than once but under ten times. The gene calls are TRBV5-4 and TRBJ2-1, with 8 bases that match TRBD2. The V gene end was trimmed by 4 bases and the J gene end by 3 bases; junction bases not matched to a gene: 9. The germline V gene has CDR1 SGHNT and CDR2 YYREEE (reference sequence). The CDR3 extends over 16 amino acids. CDR3 protein: CASSLRAGVSYNEQFF. CDR3 sequence (DNA): TGTGCCAGCAGCCTAAGAGCGGGAGTTAGCTACAATGAGCAGTTCTTC.

This clonotype was counted only a few times. The chain joins TRBV5-1 to TRBJ2-7, with 13 bases lining up with TRBD2. V was clipped by 1 base and J by 4 bases; unmatched bases: 5. In germline, CDR1 is SGHRS, CDR2 YFSETQ. The length of the CDR3 is 16 residues. This CDR3 reads CASSLTSGRAGYEQYF. The CDR3, as DNA: TGCGCCAGCAGCTTGACTAGCGGGAGGGCGGGATACGAGCAGTACTTC.

This clonotype has only a few counts. The V gene is TRBV5-1, the J gene TRBJ2-2; 7 bases are shared with TRBD1. The germline V gene has CDR1 SGHRS and CDR2 YFSETQ. The CDR3 runs 15 residues. Unmatched junction bases numbered 5, after V lost 3 bases and J lost 3 bases. This CDR3 reads CASSSTGADTGELFF. DNA for the CDR3: TGCGCCAGCAGCTCAACAGGGGCGGACACCGGGGAGCTGTTTTTT. The whole variable domain, remainder taken from reference TRBV5-1 and TRBJ2-2, is KAGVTQTPRYLIKTRGQQVTLSCSPISGHRSVSWYQQTPGQGLQFLFEYFSETQRNKGNFPGRFSGRQFSNSRSEMNVSTLELGDSALYLCASSSTGADTGELFFGEGSRLTVL.

This clonotype has ten or more counts. The V and J genes are TRBV3-1 and TRBJ1-1; no clear D gene. The CDR3 is 12 residues long. V lost 6 bases and J lost 1, with 6 bases in between. CDR1 and CDR2 from the germline V gene are LGHDT and YNNKEL (reference sequence). The CDR3 reads CASRAPNTEAFF. CDR3 in DNA: TGTGCCAGCAGGGCCCCGAACACTGAAGCTTTCTTT. The full variable domain, with the rest looked up from reference TRBV3-1 and TRBJ1-1, is DTAVSQTPKYLVTQMGNDKSIKCEQNLGHDTMYWYKQDSKKFLKIMFSYNNKELIINETVPNRFSPKSPDKAHLNLHINSLELGDSAVYFCASRAPNTEAFFGQGTRLTVV.

This clonotype turned up a few times. CDR3 region: CASRLAWLRYEQYF. For the CDR3, the DNA is TGTGCCAGCAGGTTGGCGTGGCTCCGCTACGAGCAGTACTTC. This sequence joins TRBV7-9 and TRBJ2-7, with D unclear. V was shortened by 6 bases and J by 3 bases, with 15 bases between the two germline ends. This CDR3 comprises 14 residues. Per the germline V gene, CDR1 is SEHNR and CDR2 is FQNEAQ (reference sequence).

This clonotype has at least ten counts. V and J are TRBV5-1 and TRBJ1-5; 9 nucleotides match TRBD1. The V gene's germline CDR1 is SGHRS and CDR2 YFSETQ. The CDR3 has 14 residues. V lost 2 bases, J lost 5 bases, and 2 bases stayed unmatched. DNA for the CDR3: TGCGCCAGCAGCTTAACAGGGGGCGATCAGCCCCAGCATTTT. Translating gives CASSLTGGDQPQHF. Full variable domain (missing parts from reference TRBV5-1 and TRBJ1-5): KAGVTQTPRYLIKTRGQQVTLSCSPISGHRSVSWYQQTPGQGLQFLFEYFSETQRNKGNFPGRFSGRQFSNSRSEMNVSTLELGDSALYLCASSLTGGDQPQHFGDGTRLSIL.

This clonotype was counted ten times or more. The V and J genes are TRBV12-3 or TRBV12-4 and TRBJ1-6, with TRBD1 as a possible D gene (5 bases). The CDR3 consists of 14 residues. With 5 bases removed from V and 6 bases from J, the gap between germline ends came to 11 bases. The CDR3: CASSPRTSNSPLHF. CDR3 DNA: TGTGCCAGCAGTCCCCGGACAAGTAATTCACCCCTCCACTTT.

The table lists this clonotype with a few counts. This chain connects TRBV20-1 to TRBJ2-3; 8 nucleotides align to TRBD1. The CDR3 is made up of 16 amino acids. The V segment lost 0 bases and the J segment 4 bases; nucleotides outside the gene matches: 9. CDR1 is DFQATT, CDR2 SNEGSKA, per germline (reference sequence). As DNA, the CDR3 is TGCAGTGCTAGAGATTGGGGCCAGGGGGCATCAGATACGCAGTATTTT. This codes for CSARDWGQGASDTQYF.

V is TRBV6-1 and J is TRBJ2-5; TRBD1 matches 9 bases. The CDR3 runs to 14 residues. Germline V gene sequence: CDR1 MNHNS, CDR2 SASEGT. V dropped 5 bases and J dropped 3; count of bases not matched to a gene: 4. The CDR3 region has the DNA TGTGCCAGCAGTCCGAGGGACAGGGAAGAGACCCAGTACTTC. It is translated as CASSPRDREETQYF.

This clonotype was seen ten or more times. V usage is TRBV29-1 and J usage is TRBJ2-7; D possibly matches TRBD1 or TRBD2 (5 bases each). The CDR3 sequence is 12 residues long. Trimming removed 7 bases at V and 2 bases at J, with 12 bases between. Germline-derived CDR1 and CDR2 are SQVTM and ANQGSEA. The CDR3 DNA sequence: TGCAGCGGCAGACGGGGCCCCTACGAGCAGTACTTC. Its translation: CSGRRGPYEQYF.

This clonotype was recorded many times. For the CDR3, the DNA is TGCGCCAGCAGCTTGGAGACTTCTTCCTACAATGAGCAGTTCTTC. The encoded protein is CASSLETSSYNEQFF. This sequence joins TRBV5-1 and TRBJ2-1; D call uncertain. There are 15 residues in the CDR3. Germline V CDR1 and CDR2: SGHRS, YFSETQ. V gave up 0 bases and J gave up 1 base, with 8 bases separating them.